Given below is one T cell receptor beta chain in context. This sample stems from a study of T cells after somatic rescue of genetic block. The CDR3 runs 15 residues. V was shortened by 2 bases and J by 0 bases, with 10 bases between the two germline ends. Germline CDR1 and CDR2: MGHDK and SYGVNS. Measured with immunoSEQ multiplex PCR; TCRdb has only the in-frame clones, and not every one. The sample contains around 64,000 clones, around 92% of which appear only once. The rearrangement links TRBV25-1 to TRBJ1-1; tentative D call: TRBD1 (6 bases). The specimen was peripheral blood mononuclear cells (PBMCs). The source of this sequence is a man in his forties. The CDR3 region has the DNA TGTGCCAGCAGTGAAACAGGGAATTTGAACACTGAAGCTTTCTTT. Protein product: CASSETGNLNTEAFF.